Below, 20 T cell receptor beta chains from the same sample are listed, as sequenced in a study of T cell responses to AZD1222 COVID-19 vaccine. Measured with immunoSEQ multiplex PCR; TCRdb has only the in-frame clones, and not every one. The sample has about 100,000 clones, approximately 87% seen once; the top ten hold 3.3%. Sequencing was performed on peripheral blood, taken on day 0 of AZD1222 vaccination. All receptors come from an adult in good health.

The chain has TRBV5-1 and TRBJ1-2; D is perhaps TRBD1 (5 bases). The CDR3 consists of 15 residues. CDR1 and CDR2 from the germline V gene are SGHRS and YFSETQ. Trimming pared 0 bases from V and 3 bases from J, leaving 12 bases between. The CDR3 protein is CASSLVGAADYGYTF. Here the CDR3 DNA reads TGCGCCAGCAGCTTGGTAGGGGCGGCGGACTATGGCTACACCTTC.

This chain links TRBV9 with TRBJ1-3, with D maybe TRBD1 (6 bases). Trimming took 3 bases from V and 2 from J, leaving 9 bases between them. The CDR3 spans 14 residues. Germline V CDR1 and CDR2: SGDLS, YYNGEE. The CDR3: CASSGQVAGNTIYF. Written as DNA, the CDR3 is TGTGCCAGCAGCGGACAGGTAGCTGGAAACACCATATATTTT.

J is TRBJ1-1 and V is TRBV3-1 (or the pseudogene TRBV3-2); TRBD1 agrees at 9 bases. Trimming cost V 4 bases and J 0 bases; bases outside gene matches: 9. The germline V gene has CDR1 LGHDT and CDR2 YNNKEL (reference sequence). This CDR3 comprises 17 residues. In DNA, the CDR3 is TGTGCCAGCAGCCCAACCTTGACAGGGGGGCTGAACACTGAAGCTTTCTTT. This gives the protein CASSPTLTGGLNTEAFF.

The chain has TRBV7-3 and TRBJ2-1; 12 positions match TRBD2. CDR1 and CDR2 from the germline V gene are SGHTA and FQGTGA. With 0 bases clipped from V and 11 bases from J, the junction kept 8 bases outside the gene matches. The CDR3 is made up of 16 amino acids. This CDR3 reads CASSLTSSGGAGQQFF. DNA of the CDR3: TGTGCCAGCAGCTTAACCTCTAGCGGGGGGGCCGGCCAGCAGTTCTTC.

CDR3 coding DNA: TGTGCCAGCCAGACTAGCGGGGGCCACGAGCAGTACTTC. Translated: CASQTSGGHEQYF. The chain joins TRBV6-5 to TRBJ2-7, with 12 positions matching TRBD2. Trimming took 8 bases from V and 5 from J; bases not matched to a gene: 4. Germline V CDR1 and CDR2: MNHEY, SVGAGI. The CDR3 spans 13 residues.

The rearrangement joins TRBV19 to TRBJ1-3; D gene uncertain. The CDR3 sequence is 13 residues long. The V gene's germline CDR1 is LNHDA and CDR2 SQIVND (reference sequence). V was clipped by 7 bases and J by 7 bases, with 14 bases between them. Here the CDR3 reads CASTRQEENTIYF. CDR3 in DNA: TGTGCCAGTACCAGACAAGAGGAGAACACCATATATTTT.

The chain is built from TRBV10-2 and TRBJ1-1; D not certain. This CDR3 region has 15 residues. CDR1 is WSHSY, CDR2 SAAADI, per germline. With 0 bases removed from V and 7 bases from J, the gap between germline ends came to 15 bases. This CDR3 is CASSESGQPRVEAFF. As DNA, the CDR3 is TGCGCCAGCAGTGAGTCGGGCCAGCCCAGAGTTGAAGCTTTCTTT.

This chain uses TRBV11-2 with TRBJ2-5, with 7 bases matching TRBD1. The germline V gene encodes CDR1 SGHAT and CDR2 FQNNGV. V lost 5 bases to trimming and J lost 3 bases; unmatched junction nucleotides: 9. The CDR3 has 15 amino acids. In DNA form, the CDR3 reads TGTGCCAGCAGCCCTGGGCTGACAGGGAAAGAGACCCAGTACTTC. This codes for CASSPGLTGKETQYF. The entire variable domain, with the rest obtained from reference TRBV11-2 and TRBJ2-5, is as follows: EAGVAQSPRYKIIEKRQSVAFWCNPISGHATLYWYQQILGQGPKLLIQFQNNGVVDDSQLPKDRFSAERLKGVDSTLKIQPAKLEDSAVYLCASSPGLTGKETQYFGPGTRLLVL.

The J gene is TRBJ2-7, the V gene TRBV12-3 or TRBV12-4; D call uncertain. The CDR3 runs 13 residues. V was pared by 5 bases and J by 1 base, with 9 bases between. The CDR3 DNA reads TGTGCCAGCAGTATACACCGTTCCTACGAGCAGTACTTC. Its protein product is CASSIHRSYEQYF.

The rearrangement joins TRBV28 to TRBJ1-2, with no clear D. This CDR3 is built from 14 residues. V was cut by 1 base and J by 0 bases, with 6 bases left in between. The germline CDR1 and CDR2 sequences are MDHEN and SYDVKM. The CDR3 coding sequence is TGTGCCAGCAGTTTATTGATAGCTAACTATGGCTACACCTTC. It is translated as CASSLLIANYGYTF.

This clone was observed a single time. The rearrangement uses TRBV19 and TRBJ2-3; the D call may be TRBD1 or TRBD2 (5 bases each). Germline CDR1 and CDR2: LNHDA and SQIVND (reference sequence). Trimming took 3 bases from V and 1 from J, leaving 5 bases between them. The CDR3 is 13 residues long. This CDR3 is CASSMGGTDTQYF. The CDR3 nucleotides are TGTGCCAGTAGTATGGGGGGCACAGATACGCAGTATTTT.

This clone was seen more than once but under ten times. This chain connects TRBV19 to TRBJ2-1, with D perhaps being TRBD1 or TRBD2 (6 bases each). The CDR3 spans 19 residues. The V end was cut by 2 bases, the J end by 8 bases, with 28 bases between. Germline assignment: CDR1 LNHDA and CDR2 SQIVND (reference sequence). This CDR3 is CASSIWASPTSWGLDEQFF. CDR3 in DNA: TGTGCCAGTAGTATATGGGCTTCCCCGACTAGTTGGGGGCTGGATGAGCAGTTCTTC.

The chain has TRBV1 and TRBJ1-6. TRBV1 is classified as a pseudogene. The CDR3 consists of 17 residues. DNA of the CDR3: TGCACCAGCAGCTTAGGGAGGATTAGCTCCTATAATTCACCCCTCCACTTT. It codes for CTSSLGRISSYNSPLHF.

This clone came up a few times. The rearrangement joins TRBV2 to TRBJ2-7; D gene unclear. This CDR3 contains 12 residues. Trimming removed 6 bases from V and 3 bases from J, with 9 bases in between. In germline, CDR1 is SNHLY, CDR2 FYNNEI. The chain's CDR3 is CASSGQVYEQYF. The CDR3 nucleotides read TGTGCCAGCAGCGGGCAGGTCTACGAGCAGTACTTC.

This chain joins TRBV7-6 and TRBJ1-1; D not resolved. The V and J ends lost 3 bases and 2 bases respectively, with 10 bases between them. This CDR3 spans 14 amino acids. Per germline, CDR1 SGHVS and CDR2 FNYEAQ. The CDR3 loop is CASSFSVGNTEAFF. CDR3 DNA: TGTGCCAGCAGCTTCTCAGTGGGTAACACTGAAGCTTTCTTT.

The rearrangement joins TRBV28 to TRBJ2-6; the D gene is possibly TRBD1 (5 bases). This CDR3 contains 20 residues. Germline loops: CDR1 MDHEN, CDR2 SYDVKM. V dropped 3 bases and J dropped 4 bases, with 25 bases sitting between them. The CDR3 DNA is TGTGCCAGCAGTTTGGCCCTTGTGGGGCCCCAACTCGCGGGGGCCAACGTCCTGACTTTC. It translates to CASSLALVGPQLAGANVLTF.

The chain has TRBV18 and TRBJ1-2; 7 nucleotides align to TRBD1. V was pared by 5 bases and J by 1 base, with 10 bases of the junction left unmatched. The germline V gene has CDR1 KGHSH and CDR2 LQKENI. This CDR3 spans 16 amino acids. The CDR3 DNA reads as TGTGCCAGCTCAGTAAACCTAGGGGGCGTTAACTATGGCTACACCTTC. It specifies CASSVNLGGVNYGYTF.

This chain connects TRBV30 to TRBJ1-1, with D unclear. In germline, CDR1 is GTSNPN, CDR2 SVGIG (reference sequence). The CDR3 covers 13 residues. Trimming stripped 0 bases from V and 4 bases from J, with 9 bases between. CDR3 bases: TGTGCCTGGAGTGTGGATCAGGCCACTGAAGCTTTCTTT. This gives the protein CAWSVDQATEAFF.

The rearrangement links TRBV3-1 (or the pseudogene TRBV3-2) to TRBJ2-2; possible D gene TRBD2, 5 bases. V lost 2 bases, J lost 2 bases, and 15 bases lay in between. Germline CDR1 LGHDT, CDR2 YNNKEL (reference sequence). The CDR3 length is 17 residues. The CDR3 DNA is TGTGCCAGCAGCCAACAATGGGAGACTTTAAACACCGGGGAGCTGTTTTTT. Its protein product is CASSQQWETLNTGELFF.

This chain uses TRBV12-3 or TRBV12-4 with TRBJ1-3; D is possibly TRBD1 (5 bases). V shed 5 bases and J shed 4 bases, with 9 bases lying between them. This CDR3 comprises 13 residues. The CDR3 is CASSQGLGNTIYF. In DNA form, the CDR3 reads TGTGCCAGCAGTCAGGGTTTGGGAAACACCATATATTTT.